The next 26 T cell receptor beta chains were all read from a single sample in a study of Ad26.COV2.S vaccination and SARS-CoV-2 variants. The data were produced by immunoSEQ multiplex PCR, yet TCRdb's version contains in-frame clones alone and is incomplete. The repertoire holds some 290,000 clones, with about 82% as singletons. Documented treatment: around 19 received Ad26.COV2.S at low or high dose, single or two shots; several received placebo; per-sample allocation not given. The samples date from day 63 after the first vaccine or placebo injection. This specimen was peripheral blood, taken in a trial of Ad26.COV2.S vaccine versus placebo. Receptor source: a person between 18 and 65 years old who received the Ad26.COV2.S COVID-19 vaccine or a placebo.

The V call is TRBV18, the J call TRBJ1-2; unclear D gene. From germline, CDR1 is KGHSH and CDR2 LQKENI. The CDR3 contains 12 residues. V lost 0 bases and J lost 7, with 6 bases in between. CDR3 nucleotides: TGTGCCAGCTCACCACCGCTTGCTGGCTACACCTTC. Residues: CASSPPLAGYTF.

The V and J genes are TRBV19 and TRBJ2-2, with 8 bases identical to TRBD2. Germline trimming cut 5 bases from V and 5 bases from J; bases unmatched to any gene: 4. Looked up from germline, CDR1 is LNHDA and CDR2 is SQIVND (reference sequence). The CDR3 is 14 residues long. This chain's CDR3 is CASSPIAGTGELFF. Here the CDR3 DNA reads TGTGCCAGTAGTCCCATAGCGGGAACCGGGGAGCTGTTTTTT.

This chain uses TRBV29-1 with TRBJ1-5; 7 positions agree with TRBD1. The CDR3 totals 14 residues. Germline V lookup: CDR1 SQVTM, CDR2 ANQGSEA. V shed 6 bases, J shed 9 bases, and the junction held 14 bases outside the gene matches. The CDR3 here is CSVVGTDSMGPQHF. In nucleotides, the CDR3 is TGCAGCGTCGTCGGGACAGACTCAATGGGGCCCCAGCATTTT.

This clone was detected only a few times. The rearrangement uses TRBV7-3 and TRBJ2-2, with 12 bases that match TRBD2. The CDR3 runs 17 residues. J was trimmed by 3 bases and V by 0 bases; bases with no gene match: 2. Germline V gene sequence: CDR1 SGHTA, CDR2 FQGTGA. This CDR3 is CASSLTLAGGHTGELFF. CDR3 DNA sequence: TGTGCCAGCAGCTTAACACTAGCGGGGGGTCACACCGGGGAGCTGTTTTTT.

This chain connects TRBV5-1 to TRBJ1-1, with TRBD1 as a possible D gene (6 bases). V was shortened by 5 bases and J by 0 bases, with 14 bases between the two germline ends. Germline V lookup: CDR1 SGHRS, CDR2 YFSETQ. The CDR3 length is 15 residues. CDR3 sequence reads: CASSRKQGLNTEAFF. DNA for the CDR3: TGCGCCAGCAGTCGGAAACAGGGCTTGAACACTGAAGCTTTCTTT.

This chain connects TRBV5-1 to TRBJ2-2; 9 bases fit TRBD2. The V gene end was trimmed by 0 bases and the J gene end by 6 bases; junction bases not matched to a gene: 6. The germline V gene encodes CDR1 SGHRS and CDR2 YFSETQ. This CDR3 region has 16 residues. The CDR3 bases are TGCGCCAGCAGCTTGGGGACTAGCGCTATGGCCGGGGAGCTGTTTTTT. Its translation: CASSLGTSAMAGELFF.

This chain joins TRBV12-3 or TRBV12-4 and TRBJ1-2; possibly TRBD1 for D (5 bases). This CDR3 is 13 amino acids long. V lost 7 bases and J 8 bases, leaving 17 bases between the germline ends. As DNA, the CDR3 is TGTGCCAGCACCAAAATCGGGGGATCGGGCTACACCTTC. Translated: CASTKIGGSGYTF.

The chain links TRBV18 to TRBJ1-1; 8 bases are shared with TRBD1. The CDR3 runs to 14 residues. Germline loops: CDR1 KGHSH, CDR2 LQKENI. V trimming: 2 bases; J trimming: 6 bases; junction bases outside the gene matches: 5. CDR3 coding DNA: TGTGCCAGCTCACCAGGACAGGGTATGTCTGAAGCTTTCTTT. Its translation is CASSPGQGMSEAFF.

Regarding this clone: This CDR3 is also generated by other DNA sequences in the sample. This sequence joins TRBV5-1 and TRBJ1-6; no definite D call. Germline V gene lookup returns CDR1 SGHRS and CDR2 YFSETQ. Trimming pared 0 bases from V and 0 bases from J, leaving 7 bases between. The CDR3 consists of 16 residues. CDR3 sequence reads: CASSLAGSSYNSPLHF. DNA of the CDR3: TGCGCCAGCAGCTTGGCTGGGAGCTCCTATAATTCACCCCTCCACTTT.

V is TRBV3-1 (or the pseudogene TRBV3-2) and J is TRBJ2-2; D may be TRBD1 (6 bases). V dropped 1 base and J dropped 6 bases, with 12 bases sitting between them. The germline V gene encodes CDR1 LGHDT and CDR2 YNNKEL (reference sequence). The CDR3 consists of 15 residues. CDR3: CASSQATGISGELFF. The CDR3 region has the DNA TGTGCCAGCAGCCAAGCCACAGGGATCTCCGGGGAGCTGTTTTTT.

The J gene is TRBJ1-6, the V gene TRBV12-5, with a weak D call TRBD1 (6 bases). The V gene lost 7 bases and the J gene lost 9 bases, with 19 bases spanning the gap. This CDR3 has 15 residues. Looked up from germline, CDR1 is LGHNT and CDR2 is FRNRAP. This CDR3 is CASAGGLIRSSPLHF. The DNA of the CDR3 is TGTGCTAGTGCTGGGGGCCTAATTCGGAGTTCACCCCTCCACTTT.

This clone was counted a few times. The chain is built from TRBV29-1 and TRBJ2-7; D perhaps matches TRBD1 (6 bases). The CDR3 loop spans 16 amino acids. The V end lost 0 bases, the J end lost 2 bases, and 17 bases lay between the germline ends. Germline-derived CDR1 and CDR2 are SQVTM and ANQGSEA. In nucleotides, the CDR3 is TGCAGCGTTGAAGATCAGAAGACAGGAGTTCCCTACGAGCAGTACTTC. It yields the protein CSVEDQKTGVPYEQYF.

The CDR3: CASSQGFWGFGANVLTF. In DNA form, the CDR3 reads TGTGCCAGCAGCCAAGGTTTTTGGGGCTTTGGGGCCAACGTCCTGACTTTC. V is TRBV14 and J is TRBJ2-6; D possibly corresponds to TRBD1 (5 bases). Germline CDR1 is SGHDN and CDR2 is FVKESK. Trimming pared 1 base from V and 3 bases from J, leaving 13 bases between. This CDR3 spans 17 amino acids.

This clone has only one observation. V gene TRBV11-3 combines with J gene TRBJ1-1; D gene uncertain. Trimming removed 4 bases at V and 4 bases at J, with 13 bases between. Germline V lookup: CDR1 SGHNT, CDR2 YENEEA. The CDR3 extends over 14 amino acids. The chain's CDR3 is CASSYSSSTTEAFF. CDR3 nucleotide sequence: TGTGCCAGCAGCTACTCCTCGTCGACCACTGAAGCTTTCTTT.

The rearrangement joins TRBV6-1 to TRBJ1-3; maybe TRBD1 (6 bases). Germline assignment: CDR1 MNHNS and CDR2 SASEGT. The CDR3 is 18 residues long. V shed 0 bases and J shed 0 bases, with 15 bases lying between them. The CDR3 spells CASSEAIGGVYSGNTIYF. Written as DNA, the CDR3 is TGTGCCAGCAGTGAAGCTATAGGGGGGGTCTACTCTGGAAACACCATATATTTT.

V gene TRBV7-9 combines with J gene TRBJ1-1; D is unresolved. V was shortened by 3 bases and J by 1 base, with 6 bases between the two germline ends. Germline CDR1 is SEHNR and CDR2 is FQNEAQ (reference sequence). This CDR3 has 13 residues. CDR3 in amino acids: CASSFGPNTEAFF. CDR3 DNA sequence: TGTGCCAGCAGCTTTGGGCCGAACACTGAAGCTTTCTTT.

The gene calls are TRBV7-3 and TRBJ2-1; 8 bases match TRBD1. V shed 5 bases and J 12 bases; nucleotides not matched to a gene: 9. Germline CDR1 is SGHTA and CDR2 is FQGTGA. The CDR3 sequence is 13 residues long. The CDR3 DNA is TGTGCCAGCAGCCCACGGGAAGGGACAGGGCAGTTCTTC. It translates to CASSPREGTGQFF.

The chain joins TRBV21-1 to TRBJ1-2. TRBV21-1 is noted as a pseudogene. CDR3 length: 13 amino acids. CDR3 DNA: TGTGCCAGCAACGAGGGGTCGGGGTATGGCTACACCTTC. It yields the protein CASNEGSGYGYTF.

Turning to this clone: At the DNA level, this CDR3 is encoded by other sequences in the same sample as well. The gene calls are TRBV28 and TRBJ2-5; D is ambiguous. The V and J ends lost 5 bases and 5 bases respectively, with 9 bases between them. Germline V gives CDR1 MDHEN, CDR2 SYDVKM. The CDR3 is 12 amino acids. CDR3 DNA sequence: TGTGCCAGCAGTCCAAGGACCGAGACCCAGTACTTC. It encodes CASSPRTETQYF.

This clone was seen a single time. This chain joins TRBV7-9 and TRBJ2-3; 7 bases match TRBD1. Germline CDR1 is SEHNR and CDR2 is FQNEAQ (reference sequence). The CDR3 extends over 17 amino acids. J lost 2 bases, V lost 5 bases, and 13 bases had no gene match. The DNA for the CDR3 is TGTGCCAGCAGCCCCTGGGGGACAGAATCCTTCACAGATACGCAGTATTTT. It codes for CASSPWGTESFTDTQYF.

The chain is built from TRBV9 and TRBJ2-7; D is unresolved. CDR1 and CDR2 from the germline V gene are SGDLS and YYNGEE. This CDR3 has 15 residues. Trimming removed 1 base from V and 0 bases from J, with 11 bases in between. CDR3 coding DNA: TGTGCCAGCAGCGTATATCCGGGCAGCTCCTACGAGCAGTACTTC. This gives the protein CASSVYPGSSYEQYF. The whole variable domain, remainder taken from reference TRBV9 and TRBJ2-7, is DSGVTQTPKHLITATGQRVTLRCSPRSGDLSVYWYQQSLDQGLQFLIQYYNGEERAKGNILERFSAQQFPDLHSELNLSSLELGDSALYFCASSVYPGSSYEQYFGPGTRLTVT.

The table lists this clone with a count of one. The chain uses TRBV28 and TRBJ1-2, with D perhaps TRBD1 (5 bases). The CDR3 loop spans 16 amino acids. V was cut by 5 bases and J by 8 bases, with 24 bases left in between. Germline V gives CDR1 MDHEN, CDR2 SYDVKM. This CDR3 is CASSVPGRTAAGGYTF. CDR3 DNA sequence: TGTGCCAGCAGTGTTCCGGGACGGACGGCGGCGGGGGGCTACACCTTC.

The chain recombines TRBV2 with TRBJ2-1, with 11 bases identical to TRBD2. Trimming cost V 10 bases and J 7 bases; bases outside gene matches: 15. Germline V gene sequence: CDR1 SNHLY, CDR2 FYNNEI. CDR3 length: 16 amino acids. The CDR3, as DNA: TGTGCCAAAATGAACCCACTAGCGGGGGTGTATAATGAGCAGTTCTTC. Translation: CAKMNPLAGVYNEQFF.

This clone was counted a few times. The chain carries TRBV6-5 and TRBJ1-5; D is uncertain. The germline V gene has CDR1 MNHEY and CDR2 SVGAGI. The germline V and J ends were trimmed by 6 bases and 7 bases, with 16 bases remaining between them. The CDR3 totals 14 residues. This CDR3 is CASRDGSSGQPQHF. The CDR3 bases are TGTGCCAGCAGAGACGGGTCCTCGGGGCAGCCCCAGCATTTT.

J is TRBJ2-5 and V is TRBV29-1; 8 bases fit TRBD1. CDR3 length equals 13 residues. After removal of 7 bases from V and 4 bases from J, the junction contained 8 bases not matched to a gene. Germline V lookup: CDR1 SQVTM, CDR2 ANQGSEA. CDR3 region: CSASRGLGETQYF. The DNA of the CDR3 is TGCAGCGCCTCCAGGGGGCTGGGAGAGACCCAGTACTTC.

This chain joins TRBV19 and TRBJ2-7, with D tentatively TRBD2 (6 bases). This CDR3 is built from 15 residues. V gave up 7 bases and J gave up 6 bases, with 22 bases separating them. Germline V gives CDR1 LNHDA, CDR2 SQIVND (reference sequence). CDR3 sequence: CASTGAAVGGREQYF. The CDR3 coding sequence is TGTGCCAGTACTGGGGCGGCTGTCGGGGGACGCGAGCAGTACTTC.